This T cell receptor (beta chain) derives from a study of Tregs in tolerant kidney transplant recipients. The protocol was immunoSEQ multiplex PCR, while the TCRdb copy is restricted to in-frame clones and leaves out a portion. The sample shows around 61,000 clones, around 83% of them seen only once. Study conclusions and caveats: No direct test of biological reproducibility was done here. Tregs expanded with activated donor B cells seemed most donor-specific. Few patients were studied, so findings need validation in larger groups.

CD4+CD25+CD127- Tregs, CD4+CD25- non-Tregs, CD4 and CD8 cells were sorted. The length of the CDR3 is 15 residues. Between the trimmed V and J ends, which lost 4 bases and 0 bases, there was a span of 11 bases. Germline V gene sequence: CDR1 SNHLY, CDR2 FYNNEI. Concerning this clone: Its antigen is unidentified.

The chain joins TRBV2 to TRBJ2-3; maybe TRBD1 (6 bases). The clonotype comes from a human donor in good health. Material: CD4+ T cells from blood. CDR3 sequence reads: CASSGLDSSTDTQYF. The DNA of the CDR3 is TGTGCCAGCAGTGGGTTGGACAGTAGCACAGATACGCAGTATTTT.